Included here is one T cell receptor beta chain sequence, with context. Its antigen is as yet unknown. After removal of 6 bases from V and 5 bases from J, the junction contained 8 bases not matched to a gene. Germline CDR1 KGHSH, CDR2 LQKENI. The CDR3 runs to 14 residues. The data were obtained in a study of cytomegalovirus exposure and HLA in healthy donors. Study overall: Earlier sequencing of about 179 million T cells yielded roughly 120 million unique TCR beta sequences. The study's findings and limits: In a later analysis, a missense DCLRE1C variant was linked to TCR beta V- and J-gene trimming. Later, TCR association rates were found to vary by HLA locus, highest for DRB1 and lowest for HLA-C. Versus the approximately 720-donor mean, an Asian-associated ancestry cluster reportedly showed fewer N-insertions in a later analysis.

In the PCR, 60 Vbeta and 13 Jbeta primers were used. The assay was immunoSEQ multiplex PCR, and TCRdb's table has in-frame clones only and misses some. This sample has 160,000 or so clones, with around 88% found just once. The sequence came from a woman under 40 in good health and CMV-seronegative. Sequences were obtained from PBMCs. The J gene is TRBJ2-7, the V gene TRBV18; 9 nucleotides agree with TRBD1. The DNA of the CDR3 is TGTGCCAGCTCCCTCGGTACAGGGGGCAACGAGCAGTACTTC. It codes for CASSLGTGGNEQYF.